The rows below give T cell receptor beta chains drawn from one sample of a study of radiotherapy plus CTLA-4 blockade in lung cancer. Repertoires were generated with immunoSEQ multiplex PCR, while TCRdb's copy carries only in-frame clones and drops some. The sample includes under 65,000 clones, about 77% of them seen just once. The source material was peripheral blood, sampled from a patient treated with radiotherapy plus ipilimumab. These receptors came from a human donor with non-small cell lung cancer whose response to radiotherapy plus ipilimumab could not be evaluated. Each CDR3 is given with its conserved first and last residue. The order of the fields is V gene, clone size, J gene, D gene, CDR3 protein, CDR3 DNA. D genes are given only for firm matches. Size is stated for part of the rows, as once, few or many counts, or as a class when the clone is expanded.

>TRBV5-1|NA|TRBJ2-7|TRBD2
CASSLFQREGSYEQYF
TGCGCCAGCAGCTTGTTTCAGCGGGAGGGCTCCTACGAGCAGTACTTC
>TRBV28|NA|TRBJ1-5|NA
CASSSPDSPNQPQHF
TGTGCCAGCAGTTCGCCTGACAGTCCCAATCAGCCCCAGCATTTT
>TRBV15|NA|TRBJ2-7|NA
CATSSHRDGYEQYF
TGTGCCACCAGCAGCCACAGGGACGGCTACGAGCAGTACTTC
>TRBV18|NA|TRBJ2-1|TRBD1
CASSLRDRELFF
TGTGCCAGCTCACTCCGGGACAGGGAACTGTTCTTC
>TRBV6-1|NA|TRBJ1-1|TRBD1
CATRDRLTEAFF
TGTGCCACGCGGGACAGGCTCACTGAAGCTTTCTTT
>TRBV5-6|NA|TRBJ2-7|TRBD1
CASSTGTGSNEQYF
TGTGCCAGCAGCACCGGGACAGGGTCCAACGAGCAGTACTTC
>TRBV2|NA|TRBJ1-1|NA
CASSDENLTEAFF
TGTGCCAGCAGTGACGAGAATCTCACTGAAGCTTTCTTT
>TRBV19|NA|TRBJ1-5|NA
CASSTPGSTGNNQPQHF
TGTGCCAGTAGTACCCCGGGTAGTACAGGGAACAATCAGCCCCAGCATTTT
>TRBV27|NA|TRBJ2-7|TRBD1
CASSLGGQGANEQYF
TGTGCCAGCAGTTTAGGAGGACAGGGGGCCAACGAGCAGTACTTC
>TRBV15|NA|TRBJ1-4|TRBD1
CATSRGPGQGFEKLFF
TGTGCCACCAGCAGAGGCCCGGGACAGGGCTTTGAAAAACTGTTTTTT
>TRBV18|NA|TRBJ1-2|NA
CASSRLEEKYGYTF
TGTGCCAGCTCACGACTCGAAGAAAAGTATGGCTACACCTTC
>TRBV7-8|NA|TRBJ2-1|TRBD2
CASSPARRTSGYNEQFF
TGTGCCAGCAGCCCCGCACGAAGGACTAGCGGTTACAATGAGCAGTTCTTC
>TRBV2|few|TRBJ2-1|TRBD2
CASSPGTSGSWNNEQFF
TGTGCCAGCAGTCCCGGGACTAGCGGGAGTTGGAACAATGAGCAGTTCTTC
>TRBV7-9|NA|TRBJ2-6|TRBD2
CASSLWGSGRSVANVLTF
TGTGCCAGCAGCTTATGGGGTAGCGGGAGGTCTGTGGCCAACGTCCTGACTTTC
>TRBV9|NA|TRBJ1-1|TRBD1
CASSAGQGMEAFF
TGTGCCAGCAGCGCAGGACAGGGTATGGAAGCTTTCTTT
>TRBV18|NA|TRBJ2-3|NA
CASSPSQGEADTQYF
TGTGCCAGCTCACCAAGTCAGGGTGAGGCAGATACGCAGTATTTT
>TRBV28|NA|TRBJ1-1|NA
CAVIVPGGTEAFF
TGTGCCGTCATAGTACCCGGGGGCACTGAAGCTTTCTTT
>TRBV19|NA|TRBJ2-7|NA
CASSSPGWGDRIYEQYF
TGTGCCAGTAGTAGCCCTGGGTGGGGGGATCGGATATACGAGCAGTACTTC
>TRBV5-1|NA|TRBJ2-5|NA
CASSSRGPGETQYF
TGCGCCAGCAGCTCTCGGGGTCCGGGAGAGACCCAGTACTTC
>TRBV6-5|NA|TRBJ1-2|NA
CASSLEAGYYGYTF
TGTGCCAGCAGTCTCGAGGCCGGCTACTATGGCTACACCTTC
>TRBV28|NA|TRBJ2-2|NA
CASRDTNTGELFF
TGTGCCAGCCGGGACACCAACACCGGGGAGCTGTTTTTT
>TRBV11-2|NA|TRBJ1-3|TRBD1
CASSWTGTSPGNTIYF
TGTGCCAGCAGTTGGACAGGGACCTCGCCTGGAAACACCATATATTTT
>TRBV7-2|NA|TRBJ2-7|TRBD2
CASSVGTSASYEQYF
TGTGCCAGCAGCGTTGGGACTAGCGCATCCTACGAGCAGTACTTC
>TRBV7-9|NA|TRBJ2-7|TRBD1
CASSEDRAYEQYF
TGTGCCAGCAGCGAAGACAGGGCTTACGAGCAGTACTTC
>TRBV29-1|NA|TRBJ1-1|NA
CSAEGHLNTEAFF
TGCAGCGCCGAGGGTCATTTGAACACTGAAGCTTTCTTT
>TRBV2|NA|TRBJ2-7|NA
CASSVSRGEQYF
TGTGCCAGCAGTGTGTCCAGGGGCGAGCAGTACTTC
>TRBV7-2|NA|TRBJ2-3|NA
CASTPPNWGGPTDTQYF
TGTGCCAGCACTCCACCCAATTGGGGAGGACCCACAGATACGCAGTATTTT
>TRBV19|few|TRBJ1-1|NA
CASKLAWANVDTEAFF
TGTGCCAGTAAGTTGGCATGGGCAAATGTAGACACTGAAGCTTTCTTT
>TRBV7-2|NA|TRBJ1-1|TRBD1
CASSRGQLNTEAFF
TGTGCCAGCAGCAGGGGACAGTTGAACACTGAAGCTTTCTTT
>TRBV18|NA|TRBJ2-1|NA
CASSPMTGSYNEQFF
TGTGCCAGCTCACCAATGACAGGTTCCTACAATGAGCAGTTCTTC
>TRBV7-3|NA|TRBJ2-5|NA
CASSFDRLETQYF
TGTGCCAGCAGTTTCGACAGGTTGGAGACCCAGTACTTC